This T cell receptor (beta chain) was identified in a study of blood T cell repertoires in COVID-19. This table comes from immunoSEQ multiplex PCR, and its TCRdb copy is limited to in-frame clones, with some not included. The sample includes 250,000 to 350,000 clones, just under 90% of them seen just once. Sequenced input: PBMCs or T cells enriched from blood (not recorded which). The sequence derives from a woman between 50 and 59 years old who had been exposed to COVID-19.

The CDR3, as DNA: TGTGCCAGCAGAACAGGGTCTGCCTATAATTCACCCCTCCACTTT. Translated: CASRTGSAYNSPLHF. The chain combines TRBV28 with TRBJ1-6, with D possibly being TRBD1 (6 bases). The CDR3 loop spans 15 amino acids. Trimming cost V 6 bases and J 2 bases, with 11 bases left between them. Germline CDR1 is MDHEN and CDR2 is SYDVKM.